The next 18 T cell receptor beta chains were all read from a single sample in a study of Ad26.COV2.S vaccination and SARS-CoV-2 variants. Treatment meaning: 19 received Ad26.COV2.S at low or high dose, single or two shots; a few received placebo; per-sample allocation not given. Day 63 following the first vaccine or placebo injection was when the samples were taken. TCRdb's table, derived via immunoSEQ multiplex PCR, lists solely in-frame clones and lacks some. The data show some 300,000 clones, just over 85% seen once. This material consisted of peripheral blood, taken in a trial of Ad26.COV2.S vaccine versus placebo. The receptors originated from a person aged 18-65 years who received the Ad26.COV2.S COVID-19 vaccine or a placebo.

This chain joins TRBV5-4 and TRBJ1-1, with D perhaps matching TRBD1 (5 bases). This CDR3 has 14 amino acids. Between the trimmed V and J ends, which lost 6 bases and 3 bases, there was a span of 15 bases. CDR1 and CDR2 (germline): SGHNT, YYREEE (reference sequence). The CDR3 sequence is CASTTVPTDTEAFF. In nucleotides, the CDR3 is TGTGCCAGCACGACAGTTCCCACGGACACTGAAGCTTTCTTT.

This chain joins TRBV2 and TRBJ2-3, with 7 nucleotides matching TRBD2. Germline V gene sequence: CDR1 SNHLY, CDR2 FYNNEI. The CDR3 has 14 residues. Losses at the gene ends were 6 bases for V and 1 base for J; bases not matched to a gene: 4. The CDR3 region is CASRDREGTDTQYF. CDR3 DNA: TGTGCCAGCAGGGACCGGGAGGGCACAGATACGCAGTATTTT.

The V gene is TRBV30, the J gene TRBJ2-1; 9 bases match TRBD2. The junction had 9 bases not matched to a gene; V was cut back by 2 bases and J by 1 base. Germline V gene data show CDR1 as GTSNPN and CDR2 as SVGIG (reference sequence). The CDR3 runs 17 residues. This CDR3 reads CAWSLGSGGGSYNEQFF. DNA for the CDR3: TGTGCCTGGAGTCTGGGTAGCGGGGGAGGTTCCTACAATGAGCAGTTCTTC. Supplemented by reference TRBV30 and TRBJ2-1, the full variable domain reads SQTIHQWPATLVQPVGSPLSLECTVEGTSNPNLYWYRQAAGRGLQLLFYSVGIGQISSEVPQNLSASRPQDRQFILSSKKLLLSDSGFYLCAWSLGSGGGSYNEQFFGPGTRLTVL.

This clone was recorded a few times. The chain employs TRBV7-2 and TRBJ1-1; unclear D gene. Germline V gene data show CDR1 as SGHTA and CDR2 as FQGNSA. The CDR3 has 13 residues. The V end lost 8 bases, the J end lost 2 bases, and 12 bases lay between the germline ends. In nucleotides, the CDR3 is TGTGCCAGCTTCCTCATATTAAACACTGAAGCTTTCTTT. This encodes CASFLILNTEAFF.

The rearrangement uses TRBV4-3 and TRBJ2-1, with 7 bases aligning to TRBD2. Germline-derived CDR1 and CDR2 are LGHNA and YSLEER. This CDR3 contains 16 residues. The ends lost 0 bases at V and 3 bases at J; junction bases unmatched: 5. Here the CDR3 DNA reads TGCGCCAGCAGCCAAGATTGGGCTAGCGGCTACAATGAGCAGTTCTTC. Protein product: CASSQDWASGYNEQFF.

Here the CDR3 DNA reads TGTGCCAGCAGCCCGGACAGGGATCGTGGCTACACCTTC. Translation: CASSPDRDRGYTF. V is TRBV11-2 and J is TRBJ1-2; 8 positions match TRBD1. Germline CDR1 SGHAT, CDR2 FQNNGV. Trimming cost V 5 bases and J 7 bases; bases outside gene matches: 6. CDR3 length: 13 amino acids.

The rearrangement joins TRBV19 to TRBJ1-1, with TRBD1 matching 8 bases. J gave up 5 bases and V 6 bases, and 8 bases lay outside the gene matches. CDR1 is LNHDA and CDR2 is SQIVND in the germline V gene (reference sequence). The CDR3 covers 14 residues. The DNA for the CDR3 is TGTGCCAGTAGCCTCTCCCGGGACAGGACTGAAGCTTTCTTT. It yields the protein CASSLSRDRTEAFF.

The CDR3 spells CASSPEALGEGYTF. CDR3 coding DNA: TGTGCCAGCTCACCCGAGGCCCTCGGAGAAGGCTACACCTTC. This sequence joins TRBV18 and TRBJ1-2; D is unclear. The CDR3 contains 14 residues. Germline assignment: CDR1 KGHSH and CDR2 LQKENI. V gave up 3 bases and J gave up 8 bases, with 16 bases separating them. The full variable domain, in which reference TRBV18 and TRBJ1-2 provide the parts outside the CDR3, is NAGVMQNPRHLVRRRGQEARLRCSPMKGHSHVYWYRQLPEEGLKFMVYLQKENIIDESGMPKERFSAEFPKEGPSILRIQQVVRGDSAAYFCASSPEALGEGYTFGSGTRLTVV.

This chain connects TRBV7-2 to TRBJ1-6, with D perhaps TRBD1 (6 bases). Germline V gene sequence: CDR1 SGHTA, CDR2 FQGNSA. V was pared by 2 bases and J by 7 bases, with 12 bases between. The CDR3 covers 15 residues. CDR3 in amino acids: CASSLQGGENSPLHF. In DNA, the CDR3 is TGTGCCAGCAGCTTACAAGGGGGAGAGAATTCACCCCTCCACTTT.

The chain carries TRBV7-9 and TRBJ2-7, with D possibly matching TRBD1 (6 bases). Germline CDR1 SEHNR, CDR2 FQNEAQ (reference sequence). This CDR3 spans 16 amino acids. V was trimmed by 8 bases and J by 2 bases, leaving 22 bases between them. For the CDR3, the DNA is TGTGCCAGCTCCAACCGGGACATAGGAGGCCCCTACGAGCAGTACTTC. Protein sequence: CASSNRDIGGPYEQYF.

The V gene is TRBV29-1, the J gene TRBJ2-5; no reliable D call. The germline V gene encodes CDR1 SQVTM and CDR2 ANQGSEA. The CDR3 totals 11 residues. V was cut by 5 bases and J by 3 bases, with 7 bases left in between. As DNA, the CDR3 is TGCAGCGTTCAAAACGAAGAGACCCAGTACTTC. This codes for CSVQNEETQYF. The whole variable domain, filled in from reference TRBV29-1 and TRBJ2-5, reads SAVISQKPSRDICQRGTSLTIQCQVDSQVTMMFWYRQQPGQSLTLIATANQGSEATYESGFVIDKFPISRPNLTFSTLTVSNMSPEDSSIYLCSVQNEETQYFGPGTRLLVL.

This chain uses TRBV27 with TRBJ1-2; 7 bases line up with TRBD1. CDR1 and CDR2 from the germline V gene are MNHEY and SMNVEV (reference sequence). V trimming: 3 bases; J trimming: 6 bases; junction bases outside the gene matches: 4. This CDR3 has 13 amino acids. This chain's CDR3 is CASSFTGVDGYTF. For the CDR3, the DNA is TGTGCCAGCAGTTTCACAGGGGTAGATGGCTACACCTTC.

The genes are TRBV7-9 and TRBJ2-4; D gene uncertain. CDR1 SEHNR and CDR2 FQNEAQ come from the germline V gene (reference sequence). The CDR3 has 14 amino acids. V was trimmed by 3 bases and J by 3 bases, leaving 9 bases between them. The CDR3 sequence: CASSFVPSKNIQYF. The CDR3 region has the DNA TGTGCCAGCAGCTTTGTCCCTAGCAAAAACATTCAGTACTTC.

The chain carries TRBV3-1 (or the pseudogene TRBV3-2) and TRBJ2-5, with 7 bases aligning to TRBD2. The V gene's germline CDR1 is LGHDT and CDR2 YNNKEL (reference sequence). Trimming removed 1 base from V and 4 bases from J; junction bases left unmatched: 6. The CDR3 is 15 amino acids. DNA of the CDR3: TGTGCCAGCAGCCAAGGAGGGAGCGGGGCAGAGACCCAGTACTTC. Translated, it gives CASSQGGSGAETQYF.

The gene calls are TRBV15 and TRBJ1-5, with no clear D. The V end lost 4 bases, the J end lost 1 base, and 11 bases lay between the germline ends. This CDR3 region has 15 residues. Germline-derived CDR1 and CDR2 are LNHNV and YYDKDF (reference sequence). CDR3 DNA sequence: TGTGCCACCAGCAAGTTAGGCGGAAGCAATCAGCCCCAGCATTTT. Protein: CATSKLGGSNQPQHF. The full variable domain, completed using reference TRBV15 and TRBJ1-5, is DAMVIQNPRYQVTQFGKPVTLSCSQTLNHNVMYWYQQKSSQAPKLLFHYYDKDFNNEADTPDNFQSRRPNTSFCFLDIRSPGLGDTAMYLCATSKLGGSNQPQHFGDGTRLSIL.

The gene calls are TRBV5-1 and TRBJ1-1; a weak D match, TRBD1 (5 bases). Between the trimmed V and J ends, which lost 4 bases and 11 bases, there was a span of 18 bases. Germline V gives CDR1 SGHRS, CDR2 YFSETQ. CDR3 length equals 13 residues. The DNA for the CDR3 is TGCGCCAGCAGCCCAGGCCCCAAGGGGTGGGCTTTCTTT. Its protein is CASSPGPKGWAFF.

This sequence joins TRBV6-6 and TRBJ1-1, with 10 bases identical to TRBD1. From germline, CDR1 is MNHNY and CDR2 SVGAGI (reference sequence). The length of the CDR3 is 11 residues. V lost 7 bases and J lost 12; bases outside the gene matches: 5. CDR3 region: CASIGGQGSFF. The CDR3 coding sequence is TGTGCCAGCATCGGGGGACAGGGGTCTTTCTTT.

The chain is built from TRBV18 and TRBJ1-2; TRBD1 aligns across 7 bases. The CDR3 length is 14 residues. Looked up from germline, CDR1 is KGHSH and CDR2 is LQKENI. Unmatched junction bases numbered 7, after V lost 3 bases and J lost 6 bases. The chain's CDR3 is CASSPATGPHGYTF. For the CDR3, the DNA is TGTGCCAGCTCACCGGCGACAGGGCCTCATGGCTACACCTTC.